One TCR beta chain is described in this entry. Its antigen is unknown. Base qualities are not recorded, but no much larger clone differs from it by a single base. The germline V gene gives CDR1 as KGHSH and CDR2 as LQKENI. The CDR3 runs 15 amino acids, cysteine and phenylalanine included. CDR3 DNA only is kept here, 45 bases in frame from base 1. Relative to germline, V is 0 bases shorter and J is 4 bases shorter, with 12 bases between their ends. This sample was taken from a study of blood T cell repertoires in COVID-19 (TCRdb year 2020). Study-level background: Samples from collaborators originated in the United States, Italy and Spain and spanned both the acute and convalescent phases of COVID-19. The prospective study material was composed of cDNA or gDNA derived from T cells, B-cell-depleted T cells, or PBMCs. Subjects who had been exposed to COVID-19, were actively infected with it, or had recovered from it provided the deeply sampled blood TCRbeta repertoires that made up the dataset. The repertoires were made available in a free public database intended to serve as a resource for research on the immune response to SARS-CoV-2. The samples were drawn from the first 160 participants of the ongoing ImmuneRACE study and from roughly 1,300 subjects provided by 6 global collaborators. A de-identified subject ID, COVID-19 status, age in years and sex were almost always included in the sample metadata. Where HLA class I and class II types were available, the types were taken from metadata supplied by the sample provider, not from assay-based typing. Study-wide conclusions, independent of this receptor: How much clinical and demographic metadata was included differed by source and by participant, and the metadata was provided uncurated.

TCRbeta CDR3 regions were amplified from genomic DNA by means of the immunoSEQ Assay, a bias-controlled multiplex PCR. The study's own analysis went as follows. Within the assay, amplification of reference gene primers was used to estimate how many nucleated cells each sample contained. To quantify the absolute abundance of each unique TCRbeta CDR3 rearrangement, sequence reads were collapsed and filtered. For each sample, productive Simpson clonality was calculated by taking the square root of Simpson's diversity index across productive rearrangements. The clones in this table, taken by TCRdb from immuneACCESS, are in-frame only. Not every clone is retained; where verified, under half of the shortfall comes from an unresolved V gene, and the cause of the rest is unknown. V and J calls and clone size are those listed in that table; D and trimming were worked out from the DNA. In this sample the table shows some 140,000 clones, almost 85% of which occur a single time. The ten largest account for about 5.5% of the sample.

In the prospective study, participants were 18 to 89 years old, resided in fewer than 25 geographic areas of the United States, and were enrolled through a virtual design. Cohort assignment in the prospective study relied on participant-reported clinical history from a screening survey and a study questionnaire. Mobile phlebotomists in the prospective study collected whole blood, serum and a nasopharyngeal or oropharyngeal swab from every participant. Additional blood draws and questionnaires over an approximately 2-month period could optionally be provided by prospective study participants. Before DNA extraction, prospective study blood samples were shipped either frozen or at room temperature.

The sample was PBMCs or T cells enriched from blood (not recorded which). The rearranged chain carries TRBV18 and TRBJ2-5; no D segment can be confidently identified. The sequence was collected from a man in his forties or fifties with acute COVID-19. The bases are TGTGCCAGCTCACCACCGAGGAACGTACGAGAGACCCAGTACTTC. Its coded protein is CASSPPRNVRETQYF.